What follows are 17 T cell receptor beta chains derived from one specimen sequenced in a study of human T cells and chemical hapten exposure. Specified time point: patch test 2, 6 weeks after DPC sensitization. Treatment: therapeutic diphenylcyclopropenone sensitization with weekly scalp DPC. TCRdb analysed the RACE reads with MiXCR anew, one entry per CDR3 protein. The profile shows approximately 96,000 distinct CDR3 sequences, about a tenth of them singletons. The material was whole blood, obtained in connection with sensitization to the hapten diphenylcyclopropenone (DPC). The receptors derive from a woman aged 40 to 50 with alopecia areata. Some clones in this sample may be carry-over from other donors' samples.

There are a few counts of this clonotype. The chain employs TRBV7-2 and TRBJ1-5; no reliable D call. This CDR3 is built from 16 residues. Per the germline V gene, CDR1 is SGHTA and CDR2 is FQGNSA. Trimming removed 1 base at V and 3 bases at J, with 13 bases between. The CDR3: CASSLVGQSPNQPQHF. The CDR3 DNA follows: TGTGCCAGCAGCTTAGTTGGGCAGTCTCCCAATCAGCCCCAGCATTTT.

Ten or more counts support this clonotype. V gene TRBV29-1 combines with J gene TRBJ1-1, with D perhaps TRBD1 (6 bases). The germline V and J ends were trimmed by 4 bases and 1 base, with 16 bases remaining between them. Germline V gene data show CDR1 as SQVTM and CDR2 as ANQGSEA. The CDR3 spans 15 residues. The CDR3 spells CSVVLRGGGNTEAFF. The CDR3 DNA sequence: TGCAGCGTTGTCCTAAGAGGGGGAGGGAACACTGAAGCTTTCTTT.

CDR3 sequence reads: CASRKELAGVTGELFF. As DNA, the CDR3 is TGCGCCAGCAGAAAAGAACTAGCGGGAGTAACCGGGGAGCTGTTTTTT. The chain joins TRBV5-1 to TRBJ2-2; 11 positions agree with TRBD2. The CDR3 is 16 amino acids. The trim removed 5 bases at V and 5 bases at J, leaving 8 bases unmatched. CDR1 is SGHRS, CDR2 YFSETQ, per germline.

This clonotype was detected ten times or more. The chain joins TRBV18 to TRBJ2-7; 10 bases are shared with TRBD2. Per the germline V gene, CDR1 is KGHSH and CDR2 is LQKENI. Losses at the gene ends were 8 bases for V and 2 bases for J; bases not matched to a gene: 9. The CDR3 consists of 15 residues. As DNA, the CDR3 is TGTGCCAGCCGAGAATCTAGCGGGAGACCCTACGAGCAGTACTTC. This translates into CASRESSGRPYEQYF.

The chain has TRBV29-1 and TRBJ2-1, with 7 bases lining up with TRBD2. The germline CDR1 and CDR2 sequences are SQVTM and ANQGSEA. Trimming cost V 7 bases and J 5 bases; bases outside gene matches: 8. The CDR3 runs 13 residues. CDR3 sequence (DNA): TGCAGCGCCGGAGGGGACTATAACAATGAGCAGTTCTTC. Amino acids: CSAGGDYNNEQFF.

This clonotype has a handful of counts. The rearrangement links TRBV4-3 to TRBJ2-2; 9 nucleotides line up with TRBD2. CDR1 and CDR2 from the germline V gene are LGHNA and YSLEER. The CDR3 is made up of 17 amino acids. The J segment lost 0 bases and the V segment lost 1 base, leaving 3 bases of the junction unmatched. CDR3 amino acids: CASSQATSGTNTGELFF. CDR3 in DNA: TGCGCCAGCAGCCAAGCGACTAGCGGTACGAACACCGGGGAGCTGTTTTTT.

The genes are TRBV9 and TRBJ2-2; 10 nucleotides line up with TRBD1. Germline V gene data show CDR1 as SGDLS and CDR2 as YYNGEE. J lost 6 bases, V lost 3 bases, and 5 bases had no gene match. The CDR3 runs to 15 residues. CDR3 coding DNA: TGTGCCAGCAGCGGCGACAGGGGGCTCGCCGGGGAGCTGTTTTTT. As protein: CASSGDRGLAGELFF.

This clonotype came up a few times. The chain uses TRBV5-1 and TRBJ1-6; the D is unclear. Germline loops: CDR1 SGHRS, CDR2 YFSETQ. V was trimmed by 5 bases and J by 8 bases, leaving 11 bases between them. CDR3 length: 13 residues. CDR3 coding DNA: TGCGCCAGCAGGGCCAGGTCGGATTCACCCCTCCACTTT. This sequence encodes CASRARSDSPLHF.

This clonotype was seen many times. This chain connects TRBV18 to TRBJ2-1; 13 nucleotides line up with TRBD2. CDR3 length: 16 amino acids. J lost 9 bases, V lost 3 bases, and 8 bases had no gene match. Germline CDR1 and CDR2: KGHSH and LQKENI. CDR3 residues: CASSPAGLAGVSEQFF. CDR3 nucleotides: TGTGCCAGCTCACCTGCTGGACTAGCGGGAGTGAGTGAGCAGTTCTTC.

This clonotype has at least ten counts. CDR3 DNA sequence: TGTGCCAGCACCGAGTTCGCTGAAGCTTTCTTT. Its protein is CASTEFAEAFF. This sequence joins TRBV6-1 and TRBJ1-1; D unclear. CDR3 length: 11 amino acids. Germline assignment: CDR1 MNHNS and CDR2 SASEGT. Trimming shortened V by 7 bases and J by 6 bases, and 9 bases separated the two germline ends.

This clonotype was detected only a few times. The J gene is TRBJ2-3, the V gene TRBV14; D gene ambiguous. The length of the CDR3 is 13 residues. The germline V gene encodes CDR1 SGHDN and CDR2 FVKESK. V was cut by 4 bases and J by 6 bases, with 11 bases left in between. The CDR3 region has the DNA TGTGCCAGCAGCCCTCTTGGGTATGATACGCAGTATTTT. Translation gives CASSPLGYDTQYF.

This clonotype was seen more than once but under ten times. DNA for the CDR3: TGCAGTGCTAGAATGGACAGTTCGGGGCCCTATAATTCACCCCTCCACTTT. Translating it yields CSARMDSSGPYNSPLHF. This chain joins TRBV20-1 and TRBJ1-6; D perhaps matches TRBD1 (6 bases). V was cut by 2 bases and J by 2 bases, with 16 bases left in between. The germline V gene has CDR1 DFQATT and CDR2 SNEGSKA (reference sequence). The length of the CDR3 is 17 residues.

This clonotype was observed a few times. The V gene is TRBV28, the J gene TRBJ1-5; TRBD1 matches 7 bases. The CDR3 is 13 amino acids. With V trimmed by 6 bases and J by 5 bases, 4 bases remained unmatched. Germline CDR1 is MDHEN and CDR2 is SYDVKM. Written as DNA, the CDR3 is TGTGCCAGCAGAATACAGGGGCATCAGCCCCAGCATTTT. Translated: CASRIQGHQPQHF. Full variable domain (missing parts from reference TRBV28 and TRBJ1-5): DVKVTQSSRYLVKRTGEKVFLECVQDMDHENMFWYRQDPGLGLRLIYFSYDVKMKEKGDIPEGYSVSREKKERFSLILESASTNQTSMYLCASRIQGHQPQHFGDGTRLSIL.

This clonotype appeared a few times. The chain couples TRBV7-2 to TRBJ2-3; TRBD2 matches 7 bases. Germline assignment: CDR1 SGHTA and CDR2 FQGNSA. CDR3 length: 16 residues. The junction had 5 bases not matched to a gene; V was cut back by 1 base and J by 1 base. The CDR3 bases are TGTGCCAGCAGCTTAGTTCTGGGAGGGGGCACAGATACGCAGTATTTT. Protein product: CASSLVLGGGTDTQYF.

This chain links TRBV7-6 with TRBJ1-2; D unresolved. There are 11 residues in the CDR3. V was shortened by 5 bases and J by 4 bases, with 5 bases between the two germline ends. The V gene's germline CDR1 is SGHVS and CDR2 FNYEAQ. CDR3 nucleotides: TGTGCCAGCAGCCCTGGCTATGGCTACACCTTC. This encodes CASSPGYGYTF.

The chain recombines TRBV4-1 with TRBJ1-2, with 7 bases that match TRBD1. The CDR3 runs 14 residues. J gave up 2 bases and V 6 bases, and 6 bases lay outside the gene matches. Germline V lookup: CDR1 MGHRA, CDR2 YSYEKL. The CDR3 DNA reads as TGCGCCAGCAGTCCGGGACAGATAAACTATGGCTACACCTTC. As protein: CASSPGQINYGYTF.

This clonotype occurred a few times. The chain combines TRBV28 with TRBJ2-1, with 9 positions matching TRBD1. Germline trimming cut 3 bases from V and 7 bases from J; bases unmatched to any gene: 10. This CDR3 has 16 residues. Per germline, CDR1 MDHEN and CDR2 SYDVKM. The CDR3 is CASSFLRDRVNNEQFF. The CDR3 DNA reads TGTGCCAGCAGTTTCCTCCGGGACAGGGTTAATAATGAGCAGTTCTTC.